Listed here are 19 T cell receptor beta chains from one sample, sequenced in a study of T-cell memory formation after mild COVID-19. TCRdb re-called the 5' RACE reads with MiXCR, one entry per CDR3 protein. The sample lists about 350,000 distinct CDR3 sequences, approximately 14% occurring once. What was sequenced was PBMCs or a T cell subset sorted from them (not recorded which). The receptors were sampled from a man aged 18 to 29 who had mild COVID-19 (a few samples of this study predate the infection). Cell type and time point are not known.

This clonotype has only a few counts. The chain carries TRBV7-2 and TRBJ2-3, with 10 bases that match TRBD2. This CDR3 has 17 amino acids. Trimming removed 5 bases from V and 0 bases from J; junction bases left unmatched: 8. Germline loops: CDR1 SGHTA, CDR2 FQGNSA. The CDR3 region is CASSPSERGGSTDTQYF. The CDR3 region has the DNA TGTGCCAGCAGCCCCAGTGAGCGGGGGGGAAGCACAGATACGCAGTATTTT.

This clonotype was picked up a small number of times. The V and J genes are TRBV6-5 and TRBJ2-1; 9 positions agree with TRBD1. The germline CDR1 and CDR2 sequences are MNHEY and SVGAGI. J lost 10 bases, V lost 5 bases, and 9 bases had no gene match. CDR3 size: 14 residues. The CDR3 DNA reads TGTGCCAGCAGTCCTTCACAGGGGGCAGACGAGCAGTTCTTC. Amino acid sequence: CASSPSQGADEQFF.

This clonotype has at least ten counts. The rearrangement links TRBV19 to TRBJ2-7; D is undetermined. Germline values: CDR1 LNHDA, CDR2 SQIVND (reference sequence). V dropped 10 bases and J dropped 3 bases, with 16 bases sitting between them. This CDR3 has 13 residues. The CDR3 reads CATQDTNGYEQYF. The CDR3 region has the DNA TGTGCCACCCAAGACACCAACGGCTACGAGCAGTACTTC.

The chain joins TRBV7-9 to TRBJ2-1; 7 bases line up with TRBD1. The CDR3 is made up of 14 amino acids. J was trimmed by 5 bases and V by 6 bases; bases with no gene match: 7. CDR1 SEHNR and CDR2 FQNEAQ come from the germline V gene (reference sequence). CDR3 coding DNA: TGTGCCAGCAGTAGTAACAGGGGAAACAATGAGCAGTTCTTC. Its protein product is CASSSNRGNNEQFF.

The chain carries TRBV6-1 and TRBJ1-2; D call uncertain. The CDR3 has 14 amino acids. Germline CDR1 MNHNS, CDR2 SASEGT. V gave up 1 base and J gave up 8 bases, with 14 bases separating them. CDR3 nucleotide sequence: TGTGCCAGCAGTGAAGTACCAGGCGCGGGGGGCTACACCTTC. Translated, it gives CASSEVPGAGGYTF.

This chain connects TRBV6-2 or TRBV6-3 to TRBJ2-1, with no clear D. V lost 6 bases and J 7 bases, leaving 22 bases between the germline ends. CDR3 length equals 16 residues. In germline, CDR1 is MNHEY, CDR2 SVGEGT. The CDR3 DNA is TGTGCCAGCAGCCCGCCGCCGGGTATTGCTGGGAATGAGCAGTTCTTC. It is translated as CASSPPPGIAGNEQFF.

This chain uses TRBV2 with TRBJ1-1; 7 positions match TRBD1. V lost 6 bases to trimming and J lost 0 bases; unmatched junction nucleotides: 13. Per the germline V gene, CDR1 is SNHLY and CDR2 is FYNNEI. The CDR3 extends over 17 amino acids. The CDR3 sequence is CASRDRVSVFVNTEAFF. DNA for the CDR3: TGTGCCAGCAGAGACAGGGTTTCTGTCTTTGTGAACACTGAAGCTTTCTTT. Complete variable domain (other parts from reference TRBV2 and TRBJ1-1): EPEVTQTPSHQVTQMGQEVILRCVPISNHLYFYWYRQILGQKVEFLVSFYNNEISEKSEIFDDQFSVERPDGSNFTLKIRSTKLEDSAMYFCASRDRVSVFVNTEAFFGQGTRLTVV.

This chain links TRBV20-1 with TRBJ2-2, with 12 bases aligning to TRBD2. Germline lookup yields CDR1 DFQATT and CDR2 SNEGSKA (reference sequence). V was clipped by 3 bases and J by 4 bases; unmatched bases: 9. The CDR3 spans 17 residues. CDR3: CSARGLAGGPGTGELFF. The CDR3 region has the DNA TGCAGTGCTAGGGGTCTAGCGGGGGGGCCCGGCACCGGGGAGCTGTTTTTT.

The rearrangement joins TRBV4-3 to TRBJ1-2, with D possibly matching TRBD1 (5 bases). V was clipped by 0 bases and J by 4 bases, with 12 bases between them. Germline CDR1 reads LGHNA; CDR2 reads YSLEER. The CDR3 contains 15 residues. The CDR3 DNA sequence: TGCGCCAGCAGCCAAGATGGGGGTACCGGCTATGGCTACACCTTC. The encoded protein is CASSQDGGTGYGYTF.

This clonotype came up a few times. The chain joins TRBV7-8 to TRBJ2-3; TRBD2 agrees at 11 bases. Looked up from germline, CDR1 is SGHVS and CDR2 is FQNEAQ. The V gene end was trimmed by 4 bases and the J gene end by 3 bases; junction bases not matched to a gene: 6. CDR3 length: 16 amino acids. The CDR3 bases are TGTGCCAGCAGCTCAATAGCGGGGGGGCTAACAGATACGCAGTATTTT. Translation: CASSSIAGGLTDTQYF.

V usage is TRBV10-3 and J usage is TRBJ2-7; the match to TRBD1 covers 8 bases. Germline CDR1 ENHRY, CDR2 SYGVKD. The CDR3 has 13 residues. Trimming took 2 bases from V and 7 from J; bases not matched to a gene: 4. DNA for the CDR3: TGTGCCATCAGTGAGCGGACAGGGTCGGAGCAGTACGTC. Its translation: CAISERTGSEQYV.

This clonotype was seen ten or more times. The chain uses TRBV20-1 and TRBJ2-3, with TRBD2 matching over 7 bases. This CDR3 spans 14 amino acids. Germline V CDR1 and CDR2: DFQATT, SNEGSKA (reference sequence). With 6 bases clipped from V and 3 bases from J, the junction kept 9 bases outside the gene matches. The CDR3 bases are TGCAGTGCCGGGCGAGCGGGGAGAACAGATACGCAGTATTTT. Protein product: CSAGRAGRTDTQYF.

This clonotype has a handful of counts. The chain couples TRBV7-3 to TRBJ1-2; no reliable D call. This CDR3 region has 13 residues. V dropped 4 bases and J dropped 5 bases, with 11 bases sitting between them. Germline CDR1 SGHTA, CDR2 FQGTGA. The CDR3 coding sequence is TGTGCCAGCAGCTCCTCCACAGCGTATGGCTACACCTTC. Encoded protein: CASSSSTAYGYTF.

Ten or more counts support this clonotype. CDR3 protein: CSALGLAGSNEQFF. The DNA of the CDR3 is TGCAGTGCCTTAGGGCTAGCGGGATCAAATGAGCAGTTCTTC. The chain links TRBV20-1 to TRBJ2-1; the match to TRBD2 covers 9 bases. The V segment lost 6 bases and the J segment 7 bases; nucleotides outside the gene matches: 10. The CDR3 covers 14 residues. Germline lookup yields CDR1 DFQATT and CDR2 SNEGSKA (reference sequence).

The rearrangement joins TRBV5-1 to TRBJ1-1; 8 nucleotides match TRBD2. The J call is doubtful: the DNA matches TRBJ2-2 better. Germline values: CDR1 SGHRS, CDR2 YFSETQ. The CDR3 length is 16 residues. The CDR3 spells CASSDPGGAISGELFF. For the CDR3, the DNA is TGCGCCAGCAGCGACCCCGGGGGGGCCATTAGCGGGGAGCTGTTTTTT.

The chain uses TRBV30 and TRBJ2-3; D is ambiguous. Trimming removed 5 bases from V and 2 bases from J, with 8 bases in between. Germline CDR1 reads GTSNPN; CDR2 reads SVGIG (reference sequence). The CDR3 has 12 amino acids. The CDR3 coding sequence is TGTGCCTGGTCACTAACCACAGATACGCAGTATTTT. It translates to CAWSLTTDTQYF.

This clonotype has more than one count but fewer than ten. The chain uses TRBV5-1 and TRBJ2-5, with D perhaps matching TRBD1 (6 bases). CDR1 and CDR2 (germline): SGHRS, YFSETQ. V dropped 1 base and J dropped 7 bases, with 17 bases sitting between them. The CDR3 is 15 amino acids. The CDR3 spells CASSLRWQGFGTQYF. Here the CDR3 DNA reads TGCGCCAGCAGCTTGAGGTGGCAGGGGTTTGGGACCCAGTACTTC.

This clonotype was seen a few times. This chain links TRBV4-1 with TRBJ2-1, with 11 nucleotides matching TRBD1. After removal of 0 bases from V and 7 bases from J, the junction contained 5 bases not matched to a gene. The germline gives CDR1 MGHRA, CDR2 YSYEKL. CDR3 size: 16 residues. The CDR3 spells CASSQDFGQGANEQFF. As DNA, the CDR3 is TGCGCCAGCAGCCAAGATTTTGGACAGGGGGCTAATGAGCAGTTCTTC.

The V and J genes are TRBV4-1 and TRBJ2-1; D gene uncertain. The CDR3 loop spans 13 amino acids. Trimming cost V 0 bases and J 5 bases, with 5 bases left between them. Germline loops: CDR1 MGHRA, CDR2 YSYEKL. The CDR3, as DNA: TGCGCCAGCAGCCAAGACGGCGACAATGAGCAGTTCTTC. This sequence encodes CASSQDGDNEQFF.